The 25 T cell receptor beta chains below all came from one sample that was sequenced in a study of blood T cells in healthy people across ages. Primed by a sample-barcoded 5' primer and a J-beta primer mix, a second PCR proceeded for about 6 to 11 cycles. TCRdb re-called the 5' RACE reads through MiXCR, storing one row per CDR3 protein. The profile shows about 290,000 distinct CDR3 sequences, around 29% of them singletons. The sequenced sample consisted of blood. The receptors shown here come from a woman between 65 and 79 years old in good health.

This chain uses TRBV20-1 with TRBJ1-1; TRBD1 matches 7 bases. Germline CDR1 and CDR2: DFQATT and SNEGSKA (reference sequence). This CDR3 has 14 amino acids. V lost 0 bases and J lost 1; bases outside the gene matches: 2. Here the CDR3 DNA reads TGCAGTGCTAGAGATTGGGACAGGAACACTGAAGCTTTCTTT. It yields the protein CSARDWDRNTEAFF.

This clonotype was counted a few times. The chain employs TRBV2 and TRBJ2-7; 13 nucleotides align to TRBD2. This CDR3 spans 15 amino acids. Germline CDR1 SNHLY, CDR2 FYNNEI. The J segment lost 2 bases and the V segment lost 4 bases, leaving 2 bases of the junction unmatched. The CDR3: CASSVGTSGTYEQYF. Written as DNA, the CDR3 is TGTGCCAGCAGTGTTGGGACTAGCGGGACCTACGAGCAGTACTTC.

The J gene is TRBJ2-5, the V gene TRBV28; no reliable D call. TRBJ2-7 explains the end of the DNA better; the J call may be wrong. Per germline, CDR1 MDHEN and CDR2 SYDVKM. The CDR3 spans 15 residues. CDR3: CASQSTGQVAYEQYF. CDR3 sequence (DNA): TGTGCCAGCCAATCCACCGGCCAAGTTGCGTACGAGCAGTACTTC.

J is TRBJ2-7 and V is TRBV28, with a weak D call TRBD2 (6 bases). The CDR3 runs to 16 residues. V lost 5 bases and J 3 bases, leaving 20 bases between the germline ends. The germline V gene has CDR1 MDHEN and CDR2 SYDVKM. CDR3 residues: CASSPRRRAGNYEQYF. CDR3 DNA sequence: TGTGCCAGCAGTCCCCGAAGGAGGGCCGGTAACTACGAGCAGTACTTC.

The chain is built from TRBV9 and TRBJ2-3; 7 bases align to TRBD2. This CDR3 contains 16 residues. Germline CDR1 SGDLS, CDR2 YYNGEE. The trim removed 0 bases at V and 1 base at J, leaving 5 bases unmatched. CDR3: CASSVGIAGGTDTQYF. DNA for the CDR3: TGTGCCAGCAGCGTAGGGATAGCGGGTGGCACAGATACGCAGTATTTT. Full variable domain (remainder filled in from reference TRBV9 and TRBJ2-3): DSGVTQTPKHLITATGQRVTLRCSPRSGDLSVYWYQQSLDQGLQFLIQYYNGEERAKGNILERFSAQQFPDLHSELNLSSLELGDSALYFCASSVGIAGGTDTQYFGPGTRLTVL.

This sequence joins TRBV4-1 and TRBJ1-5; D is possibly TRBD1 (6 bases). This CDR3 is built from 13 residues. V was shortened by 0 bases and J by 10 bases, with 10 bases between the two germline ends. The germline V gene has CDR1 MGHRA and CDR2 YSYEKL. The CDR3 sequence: CASSQEQGGPQHF. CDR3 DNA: TGCGCCAGCAGCCAAGAACAGGGCGGTCCCCAGCATTTT.

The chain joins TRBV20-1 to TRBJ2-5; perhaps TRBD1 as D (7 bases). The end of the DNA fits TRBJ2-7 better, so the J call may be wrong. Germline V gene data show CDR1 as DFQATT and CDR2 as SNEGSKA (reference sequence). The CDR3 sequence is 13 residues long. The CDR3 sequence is CSASGGQSYEQYF. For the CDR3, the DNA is TGCAGTGCTAGCGGGGGACAGTCCTACGAGCAGTACTTC.

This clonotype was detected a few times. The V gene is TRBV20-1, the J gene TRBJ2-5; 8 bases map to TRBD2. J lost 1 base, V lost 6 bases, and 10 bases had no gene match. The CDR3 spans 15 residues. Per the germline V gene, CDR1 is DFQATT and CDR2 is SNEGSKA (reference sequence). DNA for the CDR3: TGCAGTGCGTTCGGGAGCGGGAGTACCCAAGAGACCCAGTACTTC. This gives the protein CSAFGSGSTQETQYF.

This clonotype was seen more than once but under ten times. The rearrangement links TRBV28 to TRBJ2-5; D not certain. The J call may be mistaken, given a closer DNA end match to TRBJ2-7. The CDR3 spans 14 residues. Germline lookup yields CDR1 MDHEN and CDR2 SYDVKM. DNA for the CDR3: TGTGCCAGCAGTTTATCAGGCAGTTTCTACGAGCAGTACTTC. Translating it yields CASSLSGSFYEQYF.

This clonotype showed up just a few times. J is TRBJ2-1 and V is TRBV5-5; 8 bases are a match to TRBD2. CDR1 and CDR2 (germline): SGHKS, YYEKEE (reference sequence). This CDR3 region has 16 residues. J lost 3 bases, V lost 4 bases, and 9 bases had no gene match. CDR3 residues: CASSPLAGSNYNEQFF. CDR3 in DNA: TGTGCCAGCAGCCCCTTAGCGGGAAGCAACTACAATGAGCAGTTCTTC.

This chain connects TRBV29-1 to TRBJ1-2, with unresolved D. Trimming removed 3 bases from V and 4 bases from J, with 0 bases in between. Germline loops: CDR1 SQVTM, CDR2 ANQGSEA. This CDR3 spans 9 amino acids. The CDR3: CSVDYGYTF. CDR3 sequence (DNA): TGCAGCGTTGACTATGGCTACACCTTC.

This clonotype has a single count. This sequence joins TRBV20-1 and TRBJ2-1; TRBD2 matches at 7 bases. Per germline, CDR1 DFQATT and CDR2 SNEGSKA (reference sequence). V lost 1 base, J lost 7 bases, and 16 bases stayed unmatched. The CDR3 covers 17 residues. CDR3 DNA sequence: TGCAGTGCTAGAGCCGACAGCGGGGTCGATGGTTGGAATGAGCAGTTCTTC. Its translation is CSARADSGVDGWNEQFF.

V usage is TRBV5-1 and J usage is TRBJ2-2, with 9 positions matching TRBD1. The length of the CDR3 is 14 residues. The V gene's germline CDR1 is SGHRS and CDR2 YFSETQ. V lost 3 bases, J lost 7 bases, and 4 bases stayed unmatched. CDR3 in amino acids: CASSSGTGYGELFF. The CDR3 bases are TGCGCCAGCAGCTCCGGGACAGGGTACGGGGAGCTGTTTTTT.

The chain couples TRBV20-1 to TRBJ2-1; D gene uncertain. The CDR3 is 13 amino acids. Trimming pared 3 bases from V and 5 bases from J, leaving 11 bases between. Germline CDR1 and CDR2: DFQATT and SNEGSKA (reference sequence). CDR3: CSARDRVNNEQFF. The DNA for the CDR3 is TGCAGTGCTAGGGACCGAGTGAACAATGAGCAGTTCTTC.

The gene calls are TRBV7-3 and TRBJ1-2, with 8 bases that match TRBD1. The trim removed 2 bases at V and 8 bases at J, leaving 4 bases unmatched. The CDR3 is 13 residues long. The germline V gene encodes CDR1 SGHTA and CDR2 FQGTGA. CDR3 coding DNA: TGTGCCAGCAGCTTAGCAGGGGGCCCCGGCTACACCTTC. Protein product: CASSLAGGPGYTF.

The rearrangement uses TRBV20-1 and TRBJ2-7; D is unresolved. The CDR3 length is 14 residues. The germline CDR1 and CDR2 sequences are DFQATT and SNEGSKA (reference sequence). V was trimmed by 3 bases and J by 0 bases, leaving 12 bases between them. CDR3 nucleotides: TGCAGTGCTAGGGTATCGGGTACCTCCTACGAGCAGTACTTC. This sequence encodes CSARVSGTSYEQYF.

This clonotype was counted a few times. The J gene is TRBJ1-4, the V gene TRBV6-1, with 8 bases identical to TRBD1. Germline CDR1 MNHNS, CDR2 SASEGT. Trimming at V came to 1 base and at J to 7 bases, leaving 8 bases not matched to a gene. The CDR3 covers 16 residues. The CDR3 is CASSEGGGQGGEKLFF. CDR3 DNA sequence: TGTGCCAGCAGTGAAGGGGGAGGACAGGGCGGTGAAAAACTGTTTTTT.

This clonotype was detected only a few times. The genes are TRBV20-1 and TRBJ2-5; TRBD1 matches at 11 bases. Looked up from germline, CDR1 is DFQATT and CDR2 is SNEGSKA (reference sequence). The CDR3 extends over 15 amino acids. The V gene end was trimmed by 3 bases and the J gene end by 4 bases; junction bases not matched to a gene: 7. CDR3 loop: CSARIPGQGGETQYF. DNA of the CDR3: TGCAGTGCTAGGATCCCGGGACAGGGGGGAGAGACCCAGTACTTC.

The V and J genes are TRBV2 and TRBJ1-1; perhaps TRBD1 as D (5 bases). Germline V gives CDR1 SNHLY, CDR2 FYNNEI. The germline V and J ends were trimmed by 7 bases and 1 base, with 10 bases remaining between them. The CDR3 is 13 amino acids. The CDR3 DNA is TGTGCCAGCACCCGACAGCCGAACACTGAAGCTTTCTTT. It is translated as CASTRQPNTEAFF.

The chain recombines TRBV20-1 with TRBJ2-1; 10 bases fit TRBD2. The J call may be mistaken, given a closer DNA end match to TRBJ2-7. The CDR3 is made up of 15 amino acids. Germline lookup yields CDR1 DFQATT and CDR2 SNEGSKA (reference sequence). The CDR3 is CSARIPSGRAYEQYF. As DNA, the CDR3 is TGCAGTGCTAGGATCCCCAGCGGGAGGGCCTACGAGCAGTACTTC.

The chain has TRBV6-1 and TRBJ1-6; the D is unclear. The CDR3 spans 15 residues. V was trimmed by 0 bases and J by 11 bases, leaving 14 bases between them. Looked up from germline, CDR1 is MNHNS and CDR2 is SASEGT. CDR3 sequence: CASSEALGDLPPLHF. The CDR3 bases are TGTGCCAGCAGTGAAGCGCTCGGGGATTTGCCACCCCTCCACTTT.

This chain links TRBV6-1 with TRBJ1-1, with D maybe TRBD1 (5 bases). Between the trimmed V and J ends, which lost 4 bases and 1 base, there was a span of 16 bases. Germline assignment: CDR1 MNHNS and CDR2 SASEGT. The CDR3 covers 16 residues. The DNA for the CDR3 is TGTGCCAGCAGTGGAAGCCCGGGGGGGAAGAACACTGAAGCTTTCTTT. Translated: CASSGSPGGKNTEAFF.

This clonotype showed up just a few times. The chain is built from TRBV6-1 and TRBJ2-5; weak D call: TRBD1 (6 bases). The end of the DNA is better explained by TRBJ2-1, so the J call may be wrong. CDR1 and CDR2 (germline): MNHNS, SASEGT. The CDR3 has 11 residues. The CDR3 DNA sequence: TGTGCCAGCAGTCCCCGGGACAAGCAGTTCTTC. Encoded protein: CASSPRDKQFF.

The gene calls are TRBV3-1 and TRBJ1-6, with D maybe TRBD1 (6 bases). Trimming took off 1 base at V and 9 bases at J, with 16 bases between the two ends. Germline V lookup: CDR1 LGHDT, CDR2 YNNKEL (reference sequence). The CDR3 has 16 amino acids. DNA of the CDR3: TGTGCCAGCAGCCAAGGGGATTCGGGGGGCCGTTCACCCCTCCACTTT. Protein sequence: CASSQGDSGGRSPLHF.

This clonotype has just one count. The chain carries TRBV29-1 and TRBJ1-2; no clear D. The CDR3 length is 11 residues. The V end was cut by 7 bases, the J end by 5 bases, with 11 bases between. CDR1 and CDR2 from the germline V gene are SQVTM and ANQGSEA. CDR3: CSGNGPYGYTF. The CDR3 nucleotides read TGCAGCGGCAACGGACCATATGGCTACACCTTC.